Below are 17 T cell receptor beta chains sequenced from a single sample in a study of T-cell memory formation after mild COVID-19. MiXCR, run by TCRdb on the 5' RACE reads, gives a single entry per CDR3 protein. The sample records over 450,000 distinct CDR3 sequences, around 21% being singletons. The specimen sequenced was PBMCs or a T cell subset sorted from them (not recorded which). The receptors shown here come from an adult woman who had mild COVID-19 (a few samples of this study predate the infection). Cell type and time point are not known.

This clonotype was recorded a few times. This chain links TRBV24-1 with TRBJ2-2, with D possibly TRBD2 on 5 matching bases. The CDR3 runs to 15 residues. Trimming cost V 6 bases and J 3 bases, with 13 bases left between them. Per the germline V gene, CDR1 is KGHDR and CDR2 is SFDVKD. The CDR3 sequence: CATSRTGRHTGELFF. DNA of the CDR3: TGTGCCACCAGTAGGACGGGAAGGCACACCGGGGAGCTGTTTTTT.

This clonotype was counted a few times. The CDR3 sequence: CASSPAPSAYNEQFF. The CDR3 nucleotides are TGTGCCAGCAGTCCCGCGCCTAGCGCCTACAATGAGCAGTTCTTC. The rearrangement uses TRBV27 and TRBJ2-1, with D maybe TRBD2 (6 bases). The CDR3 extends over 15 amino acids. CDR1 and CDR2 (germline): MNHEY, SMNVEV (reference sequence). The V gene lost 5 bases and the J gene lost 2 bases, with 13 bases spanning the gap.

V gene TRBV25-1 combines with J gene TRBJ2-7; 8 bases are a match to TRBD1. CDR3 length equals 14 residues. Germline V CDR1 and CDR2: MGHDK, SYGVNS. V shed 7 bases and J 2 bases; nucleotides not matched to a gene: 7. CDR3 protein: CASTPDRAPYEQYF. The CDR3 coding sequence is TGTGCCAGCACCCCGGACAGGGCTCCCTACGAGCAGTACTTC.

This clonotype was seen a few times. The chain uses TRBV7-9 and TRBJ2-1; D perhaps matches TRBD2 (6 bases). CDR1 is SEHNR and CDR2 is FQNEAQ in the germline V gene (reference sequence). This CDR3 has 14 amino acids. V was clipped by 3 bases and J by 4 bases, with 10 bases between them. CDR3 sequence reads: CASSFTSSYNEQFF. The CDR3 DNA is TGTGCCAGCAGCTTCACTAGCTCATACAATGAGCAGTTCTTC.

This clonotype was picked up a small number of times. The chain uses TRBV5-5 and TRBJ2-7; 7 bases align to TRBD2. The J segment lost 6 bases and the V segment lost 4 bases, leaving 7 bases of the junction unmatched. The CDR3 totals 13 residues. Germline CDR1 reads SGHKS; CDR2 reads YYEKEE (reference sequence). This CDR3 is CASSPWEGGEQYF. In nucleotides, the CDR3 is TGTGCCAGCAGCCCCTGGGAGGGTGGCGAGCAGTACTTC.

This clonotype was detected a few times. This chain uses TRBV7-2 with TRBJ2-3; 10 bases align to TRBD2. J gave up 7 bases and V 5 bases, and 12 bases lay outside the gene matches. Germline values: CDR1 SGHTA, CDR2 FQGNSA. This CDR3 spans 16 amino acids. The DNA of the CDR3 is TGTGCCAGCAGCGCTAATCCTAGCGGGAGTGGTTATACGCAGTATTTT. Protein sequence: CASSANPSGSGYTQYF. The variable domain in full, completed from reference TRBV7-2 and TRBJ2-3, reads GAGVSQSPSNKVTEKGKDVELRCDPISGHTALYWYRQSLGQGLEFLIYFQGNSAPDKSGLPSDRFSAERTGGSVSTLTIQRTQQEDSAVYLCASSANPSGSGYTQYFGPGTRLTVL.

V usage is TRBV5-5 and J usage is TRBJ2-3, with D unresolved. Deletions cut 5 bases from V and 6 bases from J, with 16 bases between. This CDR3 contains 14 residues. From germline, CDR1 is SGHKS and CDR2 YYEKEE (reference sequence). This chain's CDR3 is CASRKFKGMDTQYF. In nucleotides, the CDR3 is TGTGCCAGCAGAAAATTTAAGGGTATGGATACGCAGTATTTT.

This clonotype was counted only a few times. The chain recombines TRBV7-9 with TRBJ2-5; 8 positions agree with TRBD2. The CDR3 loop spans 14 amino acids. J lost 4 bases, V lost 2 bases, and 3 bases had no gene match. The germline gives CDR1 SEHNR, CDR2 FQNEAQ (reference sequence). CDR3 in DNA: TGTGCCAGCAGCTTACGAGCGGGGGTAGAGACCCAGTACTTC. This sequence encodes CASSLRAGVETQYF.

CDR3 in amino acids: CASSYRGLTYEQYF. The CDR3, as DNA: TGTGCCAGCAGTTACCGGGGACTTACCTACGAGCAGTACTTC. The chain carries TRBV6-2 or TRBV6-3 and TRBJ2-7; D is possibly TRBD2 (6 bases). The CDR3 consists of 14 residues. Trimming removed 2 bases from V and 2 bases from J, with 10 bases in between. CDR1 is MNHEY, CDR2 SVGEGT, per germline.

This clonotype occurred a few times. This chain's CDR3 is CACAGAGTDTQYF. The CDR3 DNA is TGTGCCTGTGCCGGGGCTGGCACAGATACGCAGTATTTT. The chain employs TRBV3-1 and TRBJ2-3, with D perhaps matching TRBD1 or TRBD2 (5 bases each). Germline V gives CDR1 LGHDT, CDR2 YNNKEL (reference sequence). V was trimmed by 11 bases and J by 1 base, leaving 13 bases between them. The CDR3 is 13 residues long.

This sequence joins TRBV12-3 or TRBV12-4 and TRBJ2-3; 9 nucleotides line up with TRBD2. V shed 3 bases, J shed 13 bases, and the junction held 5 bases outside the gene matches. This CDR3 region has 12 residues. The CDR3 is CASSFGPSGKYF. CDR3 in DNA: TGTGCCAGCAGTTTTGGGCCTAGCGGGAAGTATTTT.

This chain uses TRBV9 with TRBJ2-3, with D perhaps TRBD1 (6 bases). Germline V gene lookup returns CDR1 SGDLS and CDR2 YYNGEE. The CDR3 totals 14 residues. Trimming took off 0 bases at V and 2 bases at J, with 7 bases between the two ends. CDR3 sequence reads: CASSVGQDTDTQYF. The CDR3 DNA follows: TGTGCCAGCAGCGTAGGACAGGACACAGATACGCAGTATTTT.

The CDR3, as DNA: TGTGCCAGTAGTACGAGACAGGGAAGAGGTTTCTTT. This translates into CASSTRQGRGFF. V usage is TRBV19 and J usage is TRBJ1-1; the match to TRBD1 covers 7 bases. J gave up 13 bases and V 4 bases, and 9 bases lay outside the gene matches. CDR3 length equals 12 residues. The germline CDR1 and CDR2 sequences are LNHDA and SQIVND (reference sequence).

The chain uses TRBV20-1 and TRBJ1-2; no reliable D call. CDR3 length equals 14 residues. CDR1 and CDR2 from the germline V gene are DFQATT and SNEGSKA (reference sequence). V was cut by 0 bases and J by 1 base, with 9 bases left in between. CDR3 loop: CSAREREYNYGYTF. The DNA of the CDR3 is TGCAGTGCTAGAGAACGCGAATATAACTATGGCTACACCTTC.

The chain links TRBV9 to TRBJ2-7; D perhaps matches TRBD2 (6 bases). CDR1 SGDLS and CDR2 YYNGEE come from the germline V gene. V shed 0 bases and J shed 3 bases, with 16 bases lying between them. The CDR3 runs to 16 residues. DNA of the CDR3: TGTGCCAGCAGCGTAGCTCCCTCCGGAGGGGACTACGAGCAGTACTTC. As protein: CASSVAPSGGDYEQYF.

The V call is TRBV5-1, the J call TRBJ2-2; TRBD1 matches 8 bases. The CDR3 runs to 15 residues. The V segment lost 2 bases and the J segment 3 bases; nucleotides outside the gene matches: 3. Looked up from germline, CDR1 is SGHRS and CDR2 is YFSETQ. In DNA, the CDR3 is TGCGCCAGCAGCTTCCAGACAGGGGACACCGGGGAGCTGTTTTTT. Its translation is CASSFQTGDTGELFF.

As concerns this clonotype: At one of its ends the junction is not consistent with the germline gene, which may arise from a read error. This rearrangement joins TRBV7-7 to TRBJ2-5; D is uncertain. Germline lookup yields CDR1 SSHAT and CDR2 FNYEAQ (reference sequence). The CDR3 has 14 amino acids. The CDR3, as DNA: TGTGCTAGCAGCTTGGGTCTAGAGAGAGAGACCCAGTACTTC. It translates to CASSLGLERETQYF.